Presented here are 3 T cell receptor beta chains from one specimen sequenced in a study of T cell responses to AZD1222 COVID-19 vaccine. Method: immunoSEQ multiplex PCR; TCRdb's copy keeps in-frame clones and lacks some. The table lists more than 70,000 clones, around nine tenths of them singletons, with roughly 16% in the top ten. The sequences come from peripheral blood, collected on day 0 of AZD1222 vaccination. These receptor sequences come from an adult in good health.

A few counts support this clone. This chain links TRBV5-6 with TRBJ2-5; D could derive from TRBD1 or TRBD2 (5 bases each). V was trimmed by 3 bases and J by 5 bases, leaving 14 bases between them. Germline CDR1 is SGHDT and CDR2 is YYEEEE. CDR3 length equals 14 residues. The CDR3 nucleotides read TGTGCCAGCAGCTCCTTCCGGGGCACGGAGACCCAGTACTTC. It yields the protein CASSSFRGTETQYF.

The chain joins TRBV2 to TRBJ1-1; D gene uncertain. The CDR3 is 14 amino acids. Germline V gene sequence: CDR1 SNHLY, CDR2 FYNNEI. With 6 bases removed from V and 0 bases from J, the gap between germline ends came to 11 bases. CDR3 amino acids: CASSPRTVNTEAFF. The CDR3 nucleotides read TGTGCCAGCAGCCCCAGGACCGTGAACACTGAAGCTTTCTTT.

This clone was seen a few times. This chain uses TRBV19 with TRBJ2-2, with 11 bases matching TRBD1. The CDR3 runs to 16 residues. Unmatched junction bases numbered 9, after V lost 7 bases and J lost 5 bases. Germline loops: CDR1 LNHDA, CDR2 SQIVND (reference sequence). CDR3 loop: CASTSRTGGKTGELFF. CDR3 nucleotide sequence: TGTGCCAGTACCTCCCGGACAGGGGGCAAAACCGGGGAGCTGTTTTTT.